The text below deals with one T cell receptor beta chain. What it recognizes is unknown. This sample was taken from a study of post-analysis software for immune sequencing data. Study in general: There were relapsing-remitting, secondary progressive and progressive-relapsing multiple sclerosis among the disease courses included. General study results and limits: A significant reduction in normalized Chao1 diversity was observed in multiple sclerosis patients versus controls. TRBV segments more frequent in patients than in controls numbered about 5 and included TRBV5-6, TRBV5-1 and TRBV20-1.

The V gene lost 4 bases and the J gene lost 4 bases, with 16 bases spanning the gap. The CDR3 spans 15 residues. Germline CDR1 MNHEY, CDR2 SVGAGI. The TCR beta cDNA libraries carried unique molecular identifiers. From roughly 1 to 10 million T cells, 400,000 to 500,000 cDNA molecules were obtained. TCRdb analysed the PCR reads with MiXCR anew, one entry per CDR3 protein. The sample lists about 540,000 distinct CDR3 sequences; around 34% were seen once. This receptor was taken from a girl aged 2-17 years with multiple sclerosis. V usage is TRBV6-5 and J usage is TRBJ1-2; D gene ambiguous. Sequenced input: blood. CDR3 protein: CASSSGPQKGYGYTF. The CDR3 coding sequence is TGTGCCAGCAGTTCCGGGCCCCAAAAAGGCTATGGCTACACCTTC.